Detailed here is one T cell receptor (beta chain). The target antigen is unknown. Germline values: CDR1 MGHRA, CDR2 YSYEKL. The CDR3 is 17 residues long. The junction had 8 bases not matched to a gene; V was cut back by 0 bases and J by 2 bases. This sample was included in a study of shared clonotypes between healthy human individuals. Study findings and constraints: With few donors, the genetic and exposure-history diversity represented was limited.

In the sorted-subset replicate PCRs, 150 to 200 ng DNA, 30,000 or so T cell genomes, was used. TCRdb's copy holds only in-frame clones and misses some; the assay was immunoSEQ multiplex PCR. The sample has 650,000 to 800,000 clones, just under 75% seen once; the top ten hold about 1.8%. The chain uses TRBV4-1 and TRBJ2-5, with 8 bases aligning to TRBD2. The sample comprised memory CD4+ T cells sorted from blood. The sample's subset: CD45RA-negative fraction. The sequence was collected from a woman in her 30s in good health. CDR3 sequence: CASSQEEGSGTQETQYF. DNA for the CDR3: TGCGCCAGCAGCCAAGAAGAAGGTAGCGGGACTCAAGAGACCCAGTACTTC.